This record concerns one T cell receptor (beta chain) sequence. Its cognate antigen has yet to be identified. No base quality values were provided; no much bigger clone lies one nucleotide off. This record belongs to a study of shared clonotypes between healthy human individuals (dated by TCRdb to the early 2020s). Looking at the study overall: The cohort comprised a couple of women and a few men aged 18 to 49 years. Libraries were prepared and TCR repertoires were sequenced by different laboratories using diverse techniques, in order to increase sequencing depth and limit assay-specific biases. Per donor, leukapheresis produced somewhere between about 0.8 and 9 billion PBMCs. To estimate repertoire size and how much clonotype sharing occurs between individuals, the study deeply sequenced the blood TCR repertoires of several healthy adults. For each donor, CD4 naive and CD4 memory were each run on three plates, CD8 naive on two plates, and CD8 memory on one plate.

Relative to germline, V is 1 base shorter and J is 1 base shorter, with 14 bases between their ends. Including the terminal cysteine and phenylalanine, the CDR3 comprises 17 residues. The entry retains the CDR3 DNA only, 51 bases that are in frame from base 1. Per the germline V gene, SGHVS is the CDR1 and FQNEAQ is the CDR2. Using the deep immunoSEQ assay, TCR CDR3 regions were amplified from genomic DNA by multiplex PCR. Genomic DNA extracted from each cell subset was distributed evenly over all wells of several immunoSEQ 96-well plates, and each plate served as one replicate. For sorted subsets, each replicate PCR was loaded with approximately 0.2 ug genomic DNA, equivalent to roughly 30,000 T cell genomes. The purified libraries were quantified using a Qubit 3.0 fluorometer, sized with a Bioanalyzer 2100, and then quantified again using the KAPA Library Quantification kit. Each immunoSEQ 96-well plate was sequenced on its own single-read 150-cycle Illumina NextSeq 550 flow cell. The source study handled its data this way. Because the immunoSEQ output held only junctional sequences and lacked quality scores, the filtering could not match the filtering applied to full-length reads. To assign V/J genes and CDR3, sequences were annotated against IMGT germline references using PyIR, a Python wrapper for IgBLAST v1.9. Reads were filtered out if the reads had weak V/J assignments (E-value above 1e-6), no CDR3, stop codons, out-of-frame junctions, or ambiguous translated residues. A V3J clonotype was defined by an identical inferred V gene, J gene, and CDR3 amino acid sequence. To compute the percentage overlap between repertoires, the number of shared unique clonotypes was divided by the size of the smaller repertoire. Repertoire richness was assessed with RTK rarefaction, the Chao1 estimator, and Recon v2.1 estimates of unobserved clonotypes. OLGA was used to compute generation probabilities for all TCRbeta clonotypes that the gDNA method yielded from a handful of donors. The table comes from immuneACCESS by way of TCRdb, which keeps in-frame sequences with V and J called. Part of the clones is missing from these tables; in studies checked, under half for an unresolved V gene and the rest for unknown reasons. That table furnishes V, J and clone size, whereas the DNA furnished D and trimming. Counted in this sample were some 300,000 clones; roughly 70% of them appeared once. 10% of the sample rests with the top ten.

Points the paper makes about the study in general: Naive subsets generally had larger estimated clonotype richness than memory subsets did. Compared with non-shared clonotypes, the clonotypes found in all four sorted-subset donors had higher generation probabilities. The small number of donors limited the genetic and exposure-history diversity represented. Even with the large sequencing depth, rarefaction of the sorted-subset datasets indicated that sequencing was incomplete. Pairwise subsampling indicated that sequencing depth was expected to affect the degree of clonotype sharing among donors. Sampling was restricted to blood, and TCR repertoires in tissues likely differ from the TCR repertoires found in blood. About 5% of naive CD4, approximately 3.7% of naive CD8, approximately 2.2% of memory CD4, and over 0.35% of memory CD8 clonotypes were shared across a few donors.

The donors were healthy, HIV-negative adults with no recently reported acute infections or vaccinations. Every donor was a Caucasian adult residing in Nashville, Tennessee, USA. CD4+ T cells were enriched by magnetic negative selection, after which naive cells were positively selected on CD45RA and the negative fraction was taken as the memory subset. After blood collection by leukapheresis, PBMCs were isolated using Ficoll-Histopaque density gradient centrifugation and then cryopreserved in the vapor phase of liquid nitrogen. Analytical flow cytometry was used to check the purity and quantity of every magnetically sorted T cell population. From each sorted fraction, genomic DNA was isolated and quantified by UV absorbance on a Nanodrop 2000c.

The TCR was taken from a man aged 25-45 years in good health. The rearrangement joined TRBV7-8 to TRBJ1-3, with an unclear D gene assignment. Specimen: memory CD4+ T cells sorted from blood. The cell subset or site label, read with the paper, signifies: CD45RA-negative fraction. CDR3 reads: CASSLGAGLESGNTIYF. The nucleotide sequence is given as TGTGCCAGCAGCTTAGGGGCCGGTCTTGAGTCTGGAAACACCATATATTTT. Joined to the reference TRBV7-8 and TRBJ1-3 proteins, this CDR3 gives the full variable domain: GAGVSQSPRYKVAKRGQDVALRCDPISGHVSLFWYQQALGQGPEFLTYFQNEAQLDKSGLPSDRFFAERPEGSVSTLKIQRTQQEDSAVYLCASSLGAGLESGNTIYFGEGSWLTVV.